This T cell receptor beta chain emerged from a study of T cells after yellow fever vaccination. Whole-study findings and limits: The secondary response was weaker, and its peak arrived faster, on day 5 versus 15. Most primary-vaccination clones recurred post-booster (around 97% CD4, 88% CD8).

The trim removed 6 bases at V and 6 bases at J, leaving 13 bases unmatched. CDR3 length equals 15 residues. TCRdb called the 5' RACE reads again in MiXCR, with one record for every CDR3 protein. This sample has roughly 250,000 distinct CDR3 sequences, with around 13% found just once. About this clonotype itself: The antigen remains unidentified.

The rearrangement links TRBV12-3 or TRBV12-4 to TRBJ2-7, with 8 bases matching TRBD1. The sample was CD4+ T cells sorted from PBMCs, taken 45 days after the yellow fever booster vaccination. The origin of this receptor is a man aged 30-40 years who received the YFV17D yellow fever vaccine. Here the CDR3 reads CASSRPPQGAPEQYF. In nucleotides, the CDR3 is TGTGCCAGCAGCCGCCCGCCCCAGGGGGCGCCCGAGCAGTACTTC.